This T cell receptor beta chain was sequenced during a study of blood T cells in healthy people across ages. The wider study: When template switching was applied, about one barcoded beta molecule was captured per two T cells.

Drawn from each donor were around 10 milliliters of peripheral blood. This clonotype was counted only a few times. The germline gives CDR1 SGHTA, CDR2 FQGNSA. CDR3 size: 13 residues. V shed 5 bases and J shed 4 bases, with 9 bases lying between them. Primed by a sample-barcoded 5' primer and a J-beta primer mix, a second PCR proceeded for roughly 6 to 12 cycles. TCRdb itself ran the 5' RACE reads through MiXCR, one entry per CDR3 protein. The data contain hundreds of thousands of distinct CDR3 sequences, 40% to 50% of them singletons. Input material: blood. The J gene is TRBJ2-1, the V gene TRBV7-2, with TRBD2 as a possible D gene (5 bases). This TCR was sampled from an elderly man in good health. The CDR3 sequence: CASSPQRYNEQFF. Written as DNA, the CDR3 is TGTGCCAGCAGCCCCCAGCGGTACAATGAGCAGTTCTTC.